The next 17 T cell receptor beta chains were all read from a single sample in a study of blood T cell repertoires in acute mononucleosis. Findings and limits, study-wide: GLC-BM-specific selection apparently combined TCR alpha and beta motifs.

Sequenced by immunoSEQ multiplex PCR; TCRdb stores in-frame clones only, minus some. The table has more than 1,500 clones, approximately 26% seen once. The time point denotes: convalescence about 6 months (5-8 months) after acute presentation (visit 7). The source was EBV GLC epitope tetramer+ CD8+ T cells sorted from PBMCs, collected during convalescence from infectious mononucleosis. The subset is: CD8 T cells binding tetramer with EBV BMLF1 280-288 peptide (GLC-BM). These receptors all come from a woman between 18 and 29 years old with infectious mononucleosis caused by EBV.

J is TRBJ2-5 and V is TRBV4-3; 9 positions match TRBD1. J gave up 2 bases and V 5 bases, and 9 bases lay outside the gene matches. Germline V gene sequence: CDR1 LGHNA, CDR2 YSLEER. The CDR3 is 16 residues long. CDR3 protein: CASSLGQGSVQETQYF. The CDR3 bases are TGCGCCAGCAGCTTGGGACAGGGTAGTGTGCAAGAGACCCAGTACTTC.

The rearrangement uses TRBV29-1 and TRBJ1-1, with a tentative D call TRBD1 (5 bases). Germline V CDR1 and CDR2: SQVTM, ANQGSEA. V was clipped by 6 bases and J by 1 base, with 15 bases between them. This CDR3 has 14 amino acids. The CDR3 protein is CSVGGLQANTEAFF. CDR3 coding DNA: TGCAGCGTGGGGGGACTACAGGCGAACACTGAAGCTTTCTTT.

On this clone itself: Being one base from a much bigger clone, this may be a read error. The same CDR3 is also encoded by other DNA sequences in this sample. V and J are TRBV29-1 and TRBJ1-1; 8 bases line up with TRBD1. The CDR3 spans 13 residues. Per germline, CDR1 SQVTM and CDR2 ANQGSEA. The CDR3 DNA follows: TGCAGCGTGGGGGGACAGGCGAACTCTGATGCTTTCTTT. Translated: CSVGGQANSDAFF.

This sequence joins TRBV29-1 and TRBJ2-7; 8 positions agree with TRBD1. The CDR3 loop spans 13 amino acids. The germline CDR1 and CDR2 sequences are SQVTM and ANQGSEA. V shed 6 bases, J shed 3 bases, and the junction held 7 bases outside the gene matches. The DNA of the CDR3 is TGCAGCGTCGGGACAGGCTCATTCTACGAGCAGTACTTC. Protein: CSVGTGSFYEQYF.

This sequence joins TRBV2 and TRBJ2-7; D perhaps matches TRBD2 (6 bases). This CDR3 spans 16 amino acids. The germline CDR1 and CDR2 sequences are SNHLY and FYNNEI. V was pared by 5 bases and J by 2 bases, with 19 bases between. The CDR3 DNA follows: TGTGCCAGCAGTTTATCGATAGCGGCTACAGCCTACGAGCAGTACTTC. Protein sequence: CASSLSIAATAYEQYF.

To note about this clone: A read error is the likely source, as a far larger clone sits one nucleotide away. The rearrangement joins TRBV4-3 to TRBJ2-3; TRBD2 aligns across 10 bases. Trimming at V came to 5 bases and at J to 5 bases, leaving 7 bases not matched to a gene. The CDR3 covers 15 residues. Germline CDR1 LGHNA, CDR2 YSLEER. Here the CDR3 reads CASSLGSGRGDTQYF. In DNA, the CDR3 is TGCGCCAGCAGCTTAGGGAGCGGGAGGGGAGATACGCAGTATTTT.

The table lists this clone with a few counts. The V gene is TRBV29-1, the J gene TRBJ1-2, with a tentative D call TRBD1 (5 bases). The CDR3 contains 12 residues. Germline V gene data show CDR1 as SQVTM and CDR2 as ANQGSEA. CDR3 in amino acids: CSASREMYGYTF. The CDR3 DNA follows: TGCAGTGCTAGCAGGGAAATGTATGGCTACACCTTC.

This clone was counted only a few times. Given a much more abundant clone one base away, this may be a read error. The chain employs TRBV11-2 and TRBJ2-4; tentatively, D is TRBD2 (6 bases). This CDR3 is 13 amino acids long. The ends were cut back, 5 bases at V and 9 bases at J, with 14 bases in the middle. Per germline, CDR1 SGHAT and CDR2 FQNNGV. CDR3 sequence reads: CASSQSPGGIQYF. In DNA, the CDR3 is TGTGCCAGCAGCCAGTCTCCCGGGGGCATTCAGTACTTC.

This sequence joins TRBV4-2 and TRBJ2-1; TRBD2 matches at 10 bases. The trim removed 5 bases at V and 3 bases at J, leaving 7 bases unmatched. The length of the CDR3 is 16 residues. From germline, CDR1 is LGHNA and CDR2 YNFKEQ. In nucleotides, the CDR3 is TGTGCCAGCAGCGGGGAAGGACTAGCGGTCTACAATGAGCAGTTCTTC. Protein product: CASSGEGLAVYNEQFF.

This clone was observed a few times. It differs at one base from a far larger clone, so likely a read error. The same CDR3 is also encoded by other DNA sequences in this sample. The chain couples TRBV7-2 to TRBJ2-2; D ambiguous. V lost 0 bases, J lost 3 bases, and 5 bases lay in between. This CDR3 has 14 amino acids. Germline CDR1 is SGHTA and CDR2 is FQGNSA. DNA for the CDR3: TGTGCCAGCAGCTTAGCTCAATACACCGGGGAGCTGTTTTTT. This gives the protein CASSLAQYTGELFF.

This clone showed up many times. Since a far larger clone is one base different, this is likely a read error. This sequence joins TRBV10-3 and TRBJ2-1; TRBD1 agrees at 7 bases. CDR1 is ENHRY and CDR2 is SYGVKD in the germline V gene. J gave up 0 bases and V 5 bases, and 10 bases lay outside the gene matches. The CDR3 extends over 17 amino acids. This CDR3 is CAISYPTGHSSYNEQFF. DNA for the CDR3: TGTGCCATCAGTTACCCGACAGGGCATAGCTCCTACAATGAGCAGTTCTTC.

This clone was found many times. V gene TRBV20-1 combines with J gene TRBJ1-2, with 8 bases lining up with TRBD1. This CDR3 is 11 amino acids long. Germline CDR1 DFQATT, CDR2 SNEGSKA (reference sequence). CDR3 DNA: TGCAGCGCAGACAGGGGAGATGGCTACACCTTC. Translating it yields CSADRGDGYTF.

This clone has a count of ten or more. The chain employs TRBV28 and TRBJ2-5; D uncertain. This CDR3 contains 14 residues. Germline CDR1 and CDR2: MDHEN and SYDVKM. The V end was cut by 1 base, the J end by 0 bases, with 6 bases between. Here the CDR3 reads CASSLFRDQETQYF. The CDR3 coding sequence is TGTGCCAGCAGTTTATTTCGGGACCAAGAGACCCAGTACTTC.

A word on this clone: A much more abundant neighbour one base away suggests this may be a read error. Other DNA sequences in this sample translate to the same CDR3. V usage is TRBV29-1 and J usage is TRBJ1-2; 7 bases are a match to TRBD1. The germline V gene encodes CDR1 SQVTM and CDR2 ANQGSEA. This CDR3 has 12 amino acids. The chain's CDR3 is CRVYGEGAGDTF. As DNA, the CDR3 is TGCCGCGTTTATGGGGAGGGGGCTGGGGACACCTTC.

This clone is labeled as medium-sized. The V call is TRBV7-9, the J call TRBJ2-3; 8 bases agree with TRBD2. With V trimmed by 5 bases and J by 6 bases, 10 bases remained unmatched. CDR1 is SEHNR and CDR2 is FQNEAQ in the germline V gene (reference sequence). The length of the CDR3 is 15 residues. Here the CDR3 DNA reads TGTGCCAGCAGCCGGACAAGCGGGAGTGGCGATACGCAGTATTTT. Amino acid sequence: CASSRTSGSGDTQYF.

In this sample, this clone turned up a few times. This likely stems from a read error, as it lies one base from a far larger clone. The sample holds other DNA sequences that translate to the same CDR3. The V gene is TRBV11-2, the J gene TRBJ2-7; possibly TRBD1 or TRBD2 for D (6 bases each). Germline-derived CDR1 and CDR2 are SGHAT and FQNNGV. The length of the CDR3 is 14 residues. CDR3 in amino acids: CASSLALGGHEQYF. DNA for the CDR3: TGCGCCAGCAGCTTGGCCCTCGGGGGCCACGAGCAGTACTTC.

Many counts were recorded for this clone. The rearrangement uses TRBV7-3 and TRBJ1-2; 10 bases agree with TRBD1. The CDR3 extends over 13 amino acids. With V trimmed by 2 bases and J by 6 bases, 0 bases remained unmatched. CDR1 is SGHTA and CDR2 is FQGTGA in the germline V gene. The CDR3 region has the DNA TGTGCCAGCAGCTTAGGACAGGGGGATGGCTACACCTTC. Translation: CASSLGQGDGYTF. The variable domain in full, completed from reference TRBV7-3 and TRBJ1-2, reads GAGVSQTPSNKVTEKGKYVELRCDPISGHTALYWYRQSLGQGPEFLIYFQGTGAADDSGLPNDRFFAVRPEGSVSTLKIQRTERGDSAVYLCASSLGQGDGYTFGSGTRLTVV.